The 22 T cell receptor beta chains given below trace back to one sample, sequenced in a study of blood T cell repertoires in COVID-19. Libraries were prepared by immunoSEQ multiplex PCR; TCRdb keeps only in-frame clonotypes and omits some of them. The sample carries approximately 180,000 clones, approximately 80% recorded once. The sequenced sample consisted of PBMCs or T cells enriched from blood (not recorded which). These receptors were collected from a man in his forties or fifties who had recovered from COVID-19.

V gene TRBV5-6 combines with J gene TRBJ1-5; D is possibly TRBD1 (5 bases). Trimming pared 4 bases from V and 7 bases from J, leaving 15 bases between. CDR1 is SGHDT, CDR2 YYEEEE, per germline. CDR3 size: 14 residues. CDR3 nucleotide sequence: TGTGCCAGCAGCCCTCAGGGTGGGCGCCAGCCCCAGCATTTT. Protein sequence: CASSPQGGRQPQHF.

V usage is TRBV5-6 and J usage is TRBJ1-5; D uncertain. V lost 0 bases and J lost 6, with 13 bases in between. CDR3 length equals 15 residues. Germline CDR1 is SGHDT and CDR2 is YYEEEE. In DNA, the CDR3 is TGTGCCAGCAGCTTGGGGAGGCGCGGACGTCAGCCCCAGCATTTT. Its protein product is CASSLGRRGRQPQHF.

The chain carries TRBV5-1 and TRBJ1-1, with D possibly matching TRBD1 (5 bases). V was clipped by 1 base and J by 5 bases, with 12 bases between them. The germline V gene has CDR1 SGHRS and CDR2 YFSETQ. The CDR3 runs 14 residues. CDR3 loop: CASSLFLEGTEAFF. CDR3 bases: TGCGCCAGCAGCTTGTTTTTGGAGGGGACTGAAGCTTTCTTT. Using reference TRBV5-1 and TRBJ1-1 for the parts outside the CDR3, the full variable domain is KAGVTQTPRYLIKTRGQQVTLSCSPISGHRSVSWYQQTPGQGLQFLFEYFSETQRNKGNFPGRFSGRQFSNSRSEMNVSTLELGDSALYLCASSLFLEGTEAFFGQGTRLTVV.

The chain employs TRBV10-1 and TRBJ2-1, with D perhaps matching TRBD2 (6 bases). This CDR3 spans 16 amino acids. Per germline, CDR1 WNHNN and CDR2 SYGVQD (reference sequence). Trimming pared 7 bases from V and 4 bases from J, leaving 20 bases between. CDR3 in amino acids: CASTPGRGAPYNEQFF. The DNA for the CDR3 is TGCGCCAGCACGCCAGGTCGCGGGGCCCCTTACAATGAGCAGTTCTTC.

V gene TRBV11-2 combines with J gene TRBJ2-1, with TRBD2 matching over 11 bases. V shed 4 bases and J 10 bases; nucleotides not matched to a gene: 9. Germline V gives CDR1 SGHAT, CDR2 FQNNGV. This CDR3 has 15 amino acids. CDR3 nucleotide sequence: TGTGCCAGCAGCTCGGGACTAGCGGAGCATAGGGAGCAGTTCTTC. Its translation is CASSSGLAEHREQFF.

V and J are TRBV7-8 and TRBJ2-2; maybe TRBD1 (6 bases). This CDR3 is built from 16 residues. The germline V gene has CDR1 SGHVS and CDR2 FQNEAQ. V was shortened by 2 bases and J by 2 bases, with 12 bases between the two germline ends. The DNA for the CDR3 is TGTGCCAGCAGCTTATCGGCAGGGGCCAACACCGGGGAGCTGTTTTTT. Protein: CASSLSAGANTGELFF.

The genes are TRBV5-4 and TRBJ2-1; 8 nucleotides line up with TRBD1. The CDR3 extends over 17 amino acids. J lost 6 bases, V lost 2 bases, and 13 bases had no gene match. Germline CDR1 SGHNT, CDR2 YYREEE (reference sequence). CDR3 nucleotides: TGTGCCAGCAGCTTTTTCAGGGGGCGAACCCCTGGCAATGAGCAGTTCTTC. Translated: CASSFFRGRTPGNEQFF.

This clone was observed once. As DNA, the CDR3 is TGTGCCAGCAATAACAGGGGAGTCATCACTGAAGCTTTCTTT. Translated, it gives CASNNRGVITEAFF. This chain connects TRBV6-5 to TRBJ1-1, with 7 positions matching TRBD1. V lost 7 bases, J lost 4 bases, and 9 bases stayed unmatched. Germline lookup yields CDR1 MNHEY and CDR2 SVGAGI. The CDR3 is made up of 14 amino acids.

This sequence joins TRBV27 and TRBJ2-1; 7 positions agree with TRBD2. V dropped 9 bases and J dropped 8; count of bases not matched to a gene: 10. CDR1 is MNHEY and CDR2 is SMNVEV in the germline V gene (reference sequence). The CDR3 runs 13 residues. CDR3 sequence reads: CARREGFSDEQFF. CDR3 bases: TGTGCCAGAAGGGAGGGGTTTAGCGATGAGCAGTTCTTC.

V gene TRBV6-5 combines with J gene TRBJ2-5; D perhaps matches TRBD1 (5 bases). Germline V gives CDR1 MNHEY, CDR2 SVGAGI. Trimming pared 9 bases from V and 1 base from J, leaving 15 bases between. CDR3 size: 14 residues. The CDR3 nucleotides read TGTGCCAGTGGTGTAGGGGTACTCCAAGAGACCCAGTACTTC. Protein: CASGVGVLQETQYF.

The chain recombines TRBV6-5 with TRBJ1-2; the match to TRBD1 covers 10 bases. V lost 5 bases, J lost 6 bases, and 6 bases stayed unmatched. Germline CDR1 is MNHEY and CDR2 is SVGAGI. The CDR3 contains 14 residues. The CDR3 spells CASSQTGQGNGYTF. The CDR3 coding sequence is TGTGCCAGCAGTCAAACGGGACAGGGGAATGGCTACACCTTC.

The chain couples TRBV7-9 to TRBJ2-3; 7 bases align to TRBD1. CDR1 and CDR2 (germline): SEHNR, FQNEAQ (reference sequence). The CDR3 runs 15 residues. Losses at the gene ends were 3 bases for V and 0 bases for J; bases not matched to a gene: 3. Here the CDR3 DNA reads TGTGCCAGCAGCTTCGGACAGGATAGCACAGATACGCAGTATTTT. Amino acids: CASSFGQDSTDTQYF.

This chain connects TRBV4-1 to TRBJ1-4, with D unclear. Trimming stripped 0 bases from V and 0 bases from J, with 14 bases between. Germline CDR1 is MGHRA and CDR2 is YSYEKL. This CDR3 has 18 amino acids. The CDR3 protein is CASSQDWNSVSTNEKLFF. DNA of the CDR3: TGCGCCAGCAGCCAAGATTGGAACAGTGTTTCAACTAATGAAAAACTGTTTTTT.

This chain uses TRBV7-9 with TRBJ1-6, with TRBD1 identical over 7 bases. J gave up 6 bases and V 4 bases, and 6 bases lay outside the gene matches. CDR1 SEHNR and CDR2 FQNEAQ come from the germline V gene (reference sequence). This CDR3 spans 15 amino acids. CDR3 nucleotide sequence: TGTGCCAGCAGCTCCATGACAGGGCTTAATTCACCCCTCCACTTT. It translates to CASSSMTGLNSPLHF.

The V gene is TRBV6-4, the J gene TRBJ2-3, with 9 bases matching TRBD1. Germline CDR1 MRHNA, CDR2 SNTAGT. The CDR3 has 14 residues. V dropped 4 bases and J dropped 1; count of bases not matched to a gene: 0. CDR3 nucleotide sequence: TGTGCCAGCAGTGGGACAGGGGGCACAGATACGCAGTATTTT. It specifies CASSGTGGTDTQYF.

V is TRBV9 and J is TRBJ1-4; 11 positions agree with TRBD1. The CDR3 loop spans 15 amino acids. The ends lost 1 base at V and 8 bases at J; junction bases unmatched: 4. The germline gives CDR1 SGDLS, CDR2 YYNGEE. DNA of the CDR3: TGTGCCAGCAGCGTACCGAGGACAGGGGGCGAAAAACTGTTTTTT. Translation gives CASSVPRTGGEKLFF. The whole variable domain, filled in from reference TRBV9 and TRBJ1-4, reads DSGVTQTPKHLITATGQRVTLRCSPRSGDLSVYWYQQSLDQGLQFLIQYYNGEERAKGNILERFSAQQFPDLHSELNLSSLELGDSALYFCASSVPRTGGEKLFFGSGTQLSVL.

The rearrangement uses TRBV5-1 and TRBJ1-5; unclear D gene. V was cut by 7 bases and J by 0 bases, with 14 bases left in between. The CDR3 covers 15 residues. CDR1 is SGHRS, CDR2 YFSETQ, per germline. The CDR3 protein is CASAEGPISNQPQHF. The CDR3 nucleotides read TGCGCCAGCGCCGAGGGCCCCATTAGCAATCAGCCCCAGCATTTT.

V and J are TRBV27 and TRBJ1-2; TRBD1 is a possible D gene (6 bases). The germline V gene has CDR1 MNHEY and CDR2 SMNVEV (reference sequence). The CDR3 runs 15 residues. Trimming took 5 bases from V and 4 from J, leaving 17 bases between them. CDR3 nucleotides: TGTGCCAGCAGTCGGGACATCCAGCGCGGCTATGGCTACACCTTC. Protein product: CASSRDIQRGYGYTF.

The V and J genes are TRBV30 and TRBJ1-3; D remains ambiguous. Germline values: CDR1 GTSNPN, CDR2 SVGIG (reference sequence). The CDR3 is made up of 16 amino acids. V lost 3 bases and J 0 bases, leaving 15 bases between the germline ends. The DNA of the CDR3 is TGTGCCTGGAGCGAAAGAACTAGGATCTCTGGAAACACCATATATTTT. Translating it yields CAWSERTRISGNTIYF.

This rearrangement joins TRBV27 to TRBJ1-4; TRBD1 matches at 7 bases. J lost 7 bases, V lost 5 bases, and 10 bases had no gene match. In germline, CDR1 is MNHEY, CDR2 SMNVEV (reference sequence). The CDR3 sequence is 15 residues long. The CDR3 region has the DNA TGTGCCAGCAGTCCCTGGACAGGCGACCTTGAAAAACTGTTTTTT. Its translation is CASSPWTGDLEKLFF.

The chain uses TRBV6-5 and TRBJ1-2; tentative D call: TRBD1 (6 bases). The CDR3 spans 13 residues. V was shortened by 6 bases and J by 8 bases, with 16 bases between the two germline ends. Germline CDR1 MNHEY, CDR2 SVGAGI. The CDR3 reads CASRDRTGGGYTF. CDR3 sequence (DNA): TGTGCCAGCAGGGACAGAACCGGCGGGGGCTACACCTTC.

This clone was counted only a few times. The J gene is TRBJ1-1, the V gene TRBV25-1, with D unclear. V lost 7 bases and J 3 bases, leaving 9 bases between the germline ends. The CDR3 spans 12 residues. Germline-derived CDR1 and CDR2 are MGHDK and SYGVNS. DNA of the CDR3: TGTGCCAGCATGAGGGCGGACACTGAAGCTTTCTTT. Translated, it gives CASMRADTEAFF.